The clone carrying this T cell receptor beta chain was counted only a few times. Germline lookup yields CDR1 MDHEN and CDR2 SYDVKM. This CDR3 region has 16 residues. Trimming removed 7 bases at V and 4 bases at J, with 22 bases between. Some clones are missing from TCRdb's copy, which holds only in-frame ones; the method was immunoSEQ multiplex PCR. The table has under 750,000 clones, about two thirds seen once. The data were obtained in a study of shared clonotypes between healthy human individuals. Sequencing used memory CD4+ T cells sorted from blood. Subset denoted: CD45RA-negative fraction. The chain couples TRBV28 to TRBJ1-2; D possibly corresponds to TRBD1 (5 bases). The TCR sequence derives from a woman between 25 and 40 years old in good health. The CDR3 protein is CASTPRGVGDAYGYTF. The CDR3 DNA reads TGTGCCAGCACCCCAAGAGGGGTAGGGGATGCCTATGGCTACACCTTC.